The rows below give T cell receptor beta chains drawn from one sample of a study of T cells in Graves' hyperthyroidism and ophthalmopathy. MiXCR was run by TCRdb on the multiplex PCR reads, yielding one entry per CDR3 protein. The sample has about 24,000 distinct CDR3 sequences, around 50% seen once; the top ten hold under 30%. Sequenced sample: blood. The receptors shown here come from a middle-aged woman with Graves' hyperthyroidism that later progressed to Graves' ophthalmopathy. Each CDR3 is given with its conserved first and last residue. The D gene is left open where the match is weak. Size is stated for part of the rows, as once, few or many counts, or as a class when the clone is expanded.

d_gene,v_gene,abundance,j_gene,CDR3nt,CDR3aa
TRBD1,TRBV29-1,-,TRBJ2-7,TGCAGCGGGACCGGGACAGATGGTAATGAGCAGTACTTT,CSGTGTDGNEQYF
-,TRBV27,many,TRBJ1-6,TGTGCCAGCAGTTTAGCCCCCCGTAGTTCCTATAATTCACCCCTCCACTTT,CASSLAPRSSYNSPLHF
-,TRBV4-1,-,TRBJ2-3,TGCGCCAGCAGACAGTCGAACACAGATACGCAGTATTTT,CASRQSNTDTQYF
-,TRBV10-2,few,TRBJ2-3,TGCGCCAGCAGGCTGGGAGGTTCGACAGATACGCAGTATTTT,CASRLGGSTDTQYF
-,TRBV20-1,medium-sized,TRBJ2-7,TGCAGTGCTTCCCGGGACTTATTATCCCCTGAGCAGTACTTC,CSASRDLLSPEQYF
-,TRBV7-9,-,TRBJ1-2,TGTGCCAGCAGCTTGTCTTCAGGGAACTATGGCTACACCTTC,CASSLSSGNYGYTF
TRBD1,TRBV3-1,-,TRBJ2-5,TGTGCCAGCAGCCAAGTCGGGACAGGTGGCGAGACCCAGTACTTC,CASSQVGTGGETQYF
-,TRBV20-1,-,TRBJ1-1,TGCAGTGCTAGGCCAATAACTAACGAGGGAGCTTTCTTT,CSARPITNEGAFF
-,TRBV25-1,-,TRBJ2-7,TGTGCCAGCGGCGGTGGCTACGAGCAGTACTTC,CASGGGYEQYF
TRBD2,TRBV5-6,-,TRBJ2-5,TGTGCCTGCAGCTACCCGGGACTAGCGGTAACGCGAGAGACCCAGTACTTC,CACSYPGLAVTRETQYF
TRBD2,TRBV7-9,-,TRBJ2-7,TGTGCCAGCAGCCTAACAAGGACTAGCGGGAGTTACGAGCAGTACTTC,CASSLTRTSGSYEQYF
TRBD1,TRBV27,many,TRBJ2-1,TGTGCCAGCAGTTACCCGGGACAGCCTCTGGAGCAGTTCTTC,CASSYPGQPLEQFF
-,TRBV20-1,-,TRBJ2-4,TGCAGTGCTAGTGATCGACTAACATTAGCCAAAAACATTCAGTACTTC,CSASDRLTLAKNIQYF
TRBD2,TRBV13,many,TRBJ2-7,TGTGCCAGCAGCTACGTCACCCTTAGCGGGCCTAGCTCCTACGAGCAGTACTTC,CASSYVTLSGPSSYEQYF
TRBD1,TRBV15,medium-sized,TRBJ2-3,TGTGCCACCAGCCCCAGACAGGGCTCGACAGATACGCAGTATTTT,CATSPRQGSTDTQYF
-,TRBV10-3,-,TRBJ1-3,TGTGCCATGCATTCCGGGACGACCGGAAACACCATATATTTT,CAMHSGTTGNTIYF
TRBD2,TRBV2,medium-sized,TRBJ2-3,TGTGCCAGCAGTGGACAAGCGGGAGGGCTTAATACGCAGTATTTT,CASSGQAGGLNTQYF
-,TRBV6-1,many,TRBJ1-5,TGTGCCAGCAGTGAAGGAGAGGGGTATAGTCAGCCCCAGCATTTT,CASSEGEGYSQPQHF
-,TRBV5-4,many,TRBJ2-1,TGTGCCAGCAGGGACCCAGAATACAATGAGCAGTTCTTC,CASRDPEYNEQFF
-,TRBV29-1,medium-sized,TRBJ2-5,TGCAGCTCCCAGAGGGGGGAAGAGACCCAGTACTTC,CSSQRGEETQYF
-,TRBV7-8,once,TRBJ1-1,TGTGCCAGCAGCTCATATAACCACGGGAACACTGAAGCTTTCTTT,CASSSYNHGNTEAFF
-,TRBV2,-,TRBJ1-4,TGTGCCAGCAGCTTGGGGGGCAGGGCTGGTGAAAAACTGTTTTTT,CASSLGGRAGEKLFF
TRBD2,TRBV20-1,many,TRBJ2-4,TGCAGTGCCAGCGGGGACAAAAACATTCAGTACTTC,CSASGDKNIQYF
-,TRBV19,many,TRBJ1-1,TGTGCCAGTGGCAAGGGGGGAAGAACTGAAGCTTTCTTT,CASGKGGRTEAFF
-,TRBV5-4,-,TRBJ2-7,TGTGCCAGCAGTGGGGGGGCGAGCCCCTCCTACGAGCAGTACTTC,CASSGGASPSYEQYF
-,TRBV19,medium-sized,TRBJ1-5,TGTGCCAGTAGTAAAACGGACGGGGGGCGTCAGCCCCAGCATTTT,CASSKTDGGRQPQHF
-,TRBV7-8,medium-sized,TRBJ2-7,TGTGCCAGCAGCTCCCGGTTAGGCGAGCAGTACTTC,CASSSRLGEQYF
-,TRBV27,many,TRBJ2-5,TGTGCCAGCAGTCCCCTCACGTGGGAGGACCAAGAGACCCAGTACTTC,CASSPLTWEDQETQYF
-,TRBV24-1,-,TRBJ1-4,TGTGCCACCAACTCCGGGACGTCGAATGAAAAACTGTTTTTT,CATNSGTSNEKLFF
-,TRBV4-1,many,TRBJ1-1,TGCGCCAGCAGCCAAGATTCGGGGGGCACTGAAGCTTTCTTT,CASSQDSGGTEAFF
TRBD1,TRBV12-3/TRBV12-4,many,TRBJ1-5,TGTGCCAGCAGGAGCAGGGGGGACAATCAGCCCCAGCATTTT,CASRSRGDNQPQHF
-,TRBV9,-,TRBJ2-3,TGTGCCAGCAGCGTAGGCGTCCGAAGCACAGATACGCAGTATTTT,CASSVGVRSTDTQYF
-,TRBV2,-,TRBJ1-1,TGTGCCAGCATGAGGGACGGCAACACTGAAGCTTTCTTT,CASMRDGNTEAFF
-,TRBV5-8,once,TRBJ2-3,TGTGCCAGCAGCTTTGGGGCTAGCAGAATAAACACAGATACGCAGTATTTT,CASSFGASRINTDTQYF
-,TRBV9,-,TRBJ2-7,TGTGCCAGCAGCCCCCTCCAGTTCTCCTACGAGCAGTACTTC,CASSPLQFSYEQYF
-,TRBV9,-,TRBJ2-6,TGTGCCAGCAGCGGTCCGGGACGGGAAAACATTCTGACTTTC,CASSGPGRENILTF
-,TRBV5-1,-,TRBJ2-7,TGCGCCAGCAGCTTGTCGGCCAGCAGCTTCGCCGTAGGGCCCGAGCAGTACTTC,CASSLSASSFAVGPEQYF
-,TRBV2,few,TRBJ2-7,TGTGCCAGCAGTGACATGCAGCAGTACTTC,CASSDMQQYF
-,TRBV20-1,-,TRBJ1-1,TGCAGTGCTAGAATGTCGGCAGGGGAGGGCACTGAAGCTTTCTTT,CSARMSAGEGTEAFF
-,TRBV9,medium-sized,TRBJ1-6,TGTGCCAGCAGCCCAGACGGGGGGCGCTCACCCCTCCACTTT,CASSPDGGRSPLHF
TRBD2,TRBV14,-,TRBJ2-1,TGTGCCAGCACCCCTCTAGCGGGAAATGAGCAGTTCTTC,CASTPLAGNEQFF
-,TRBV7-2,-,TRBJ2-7,TGTGCCAGCAGCTTTGTCCCTGGGGGAGACGAGCAGTACTTC,CASSFVPGGDEQYF
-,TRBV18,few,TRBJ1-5,TGTGCCAGCTCACCAGAGGGCCAGAGACAGCCCCAGCATTTT,CASSPEGQRQPQHF
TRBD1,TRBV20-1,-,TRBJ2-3,TGCAGTGCTAATGGGACAGGGCGCACAGATACGCAGTATTTT,CSANGTGRTDTQYF
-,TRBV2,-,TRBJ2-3,TGTGCCAGCAGCTCCCTAGTGTCTACCGCAGATACGCAGTATTTT,CASSSLVSTADTQYF
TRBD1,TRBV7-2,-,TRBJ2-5,TGTGCCAGCAGCTCCCGGGACAGGGGCCAAGAGACCCAGTACTTC,CASSSRDRGQETQYF
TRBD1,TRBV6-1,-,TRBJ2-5,TGTGCCAGCAGGTCCGGGACAGGGGGCCAAGAGACCCAGTACTTC,CASRSGTGGQETQYF
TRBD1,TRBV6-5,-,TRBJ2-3,TGTGCCAGCAGTTACTCCCCGGGACAGGGGACAGATACGCAGTATTTT,CASSYSPGQGTDTQYF
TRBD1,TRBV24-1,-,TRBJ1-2,TGTGCCACCAGTGTGGGACAGGGATATGGCTACACCTTC,CATSVGQGYGYTF
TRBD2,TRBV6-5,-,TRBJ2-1,TGTGCCAGCAGTATGACTAGCGGGAGAGGTAATGAGCAGTTCTTC,CASSMTSGRGNEQFF
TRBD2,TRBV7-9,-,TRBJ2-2,TGTGCCAGCAGCTTAGGGGGCGGGAGTGGTCCGAACACCGGGGAACTGTTTTTT,CASSLGGGSGPNTGELFF